The clone carrying this T cell receptor (beta chain) was observed a handful of times. Antigen unknown. Time point of the sample: blood 4 weeks post-SBRT, at nephrectomy. Documented treatment: 15 Gy SBRT to primary tumor, nephrectomy 4 weeks later. Nephrectomy followed 15 Gy stereotactic body radiation by 4 weeks. Blood was sampled at baseline, 2 weeks and 4 weeks after SBRT. The data derive from a study of radiation and T cells in renal cell carcinoma. CDR1 is SEHNR and CDR2 is FQNEAQ in the germline V gene (reference sequence). V dropped 7 bases and J dropped 9; count of bases not matched to a gene: 14. The CDR3 runs 15 residues. Study findings and constraints: From baseline, blood top tumor clonotypes peaked at 2 weeks post-radiation. Without pretreatment biopsies, baseline tumor clonotype presence was undetermined.

Sequenced by immunoSEQ multiplex PCR; TCRdb stores in-frame clones only, minus some. Among about 77,000 clones listed, approximately 82% were seen once. The chain links TRBV7-9 to TRBJ2-2, with 7 bases that match TRBD1. This receptor was obtained from a woman aged 60 to 75 with renal cell carcinoma. Specimen: blood, collected from a patient whose treatment included radiotherapy and nephrectomy. DNA for the CDR3: TGTGCCAGCAAAGAACAGGGGAATAGTCAACGGGAGCTGTTTTTT. Its translation: CASKEQGNSQRELFF. The full variable domain, completed using reference TRBV7-9 and TRBJ2-2, is DTGVSQNPRHKITKRGQNVTFRCDPISEHNRLYWYRQTLGQGPEFLTYFQNEAQLEKSRLLSDRFSAERPKGSFSTLEIQRTEQGDSAMYLCASKEQGNSQRELFFGEGSRLTVL.